A selection of T cell receptor beta chains follows, all from one sample in a study of human CD8 memory T cell subsets. TCRdb reprocessed the 5' RACE reads and stores each CDR3 protein as one record, lacking DNA. This repertoire includes 9,500 to 12,000 distinct CDR3 sequences. The sample taken for sequencing was CD8+ T cells from PBMCs. These receptors originate from a human donor in good health. The CDR3 runs from the conserved cysteine through the conserved F or W. The size entry is marked missing in some rows and otherwise reads once, few, many or a size class.

abundance	v_gene	j_gene	CDR3aa
NA	TRBV7-2	TRBJ2-2	CASNLDPPGELFF
NA	TRBV5-4	TRBJ1-1	CASTSPGTGNTEAFF
NA	TRBV2	TRBJ2-7	CASSDMAYEQYF
NA	TRBV5-1	TRBJ2-7	CASSLTYEQYF
NA	TRBV3-1	TRBJ2-7	CASSHDDRIYEQYF
NA	TRBV10-3	TRBJ2-7	CAISEWTGGEQYF
NA	TRBV29-1	TRBJ2-4	CSGRDRENIQYF
NA	TRBV27	TRBJ2-3	CASSRGWGLTDTQYF
NA	TRBV19	TRBJ2-2	CASSHPGLENTGELFF
medium-sized	TRBV14	TRBJ2-7	CASSQGYEQYF
NA	TRBV5-1	TRBJ1-2	CASSTGQEIYGYTF
NA	TRBV28	TRBJ2-7	CASRKRQGSSYEQYF
NA	TRBV23-1	TRBJ2-1	CASSQSRTGGVQRRHNEQFF
NA	TRBV7-9	TRBJ2-3	CASSSTEITDTQYF
medium-sized	TRBV9	TRBJ2-2	CASSVGLGPLAGELFF
NA	TRBV29-1	TRBJ1-4	CSVDWTGTGGKLFF
NA	TRBV20-1	TRBJ2-4	CSAKTSLDPRPVQYF
NA	TRBV5-1	TRBJ1-1	CASSPRGQLTNTEAFF
NA	TRBV7-6	TRBJ2-3	CASSLDVASGDKDTQYF
NA	TRBV7-8	TRBJ1-4	CASSLGDFSNEKLFF
NA	TRBV27	TRBJ2-1	CASSPHALSSYNEQFF
NA	TRBV29-1	TRBJ2-1	CSVEEHNEQFF
NA	TRBV15	TRBJ2-2	CATSAGSAGEPFF
NA	TRBV13	TRBJ2-3	CASSRTLTDTQYF
NA	TRBV20-1	TRBJ2-1	CSASELAGGYSYNEQFF
NA	TRBV28	TRBJ1-5	CASSLGHGFRQPQHF
NA	TRBV2	TRBJ2-1	CASSDQGRNEQFF
NA	TRBV7-9	TRBJ2-2	CASSGLSAGFNTGELFF
NA	TRBV3-1	TRBJ2-3	CASSPLAGVADTQYF
NA	TRBV15	TRBJ2-5	CATSREGFGEDTQYF
NA	TRBV28	TRBJ2-1	CASTSSGIYNEQFF
medium-sized	TRBV7-9	TRBJ2-1	CASIGGLAGGLHNEQFF
NA	TRBV10-3	TRBJ2-1	CAISEGDGFSYNEQFF
NA	TRBV24-1	TRBJ2-1	CATSVGGGDEQFF